The 10 T cell receptor beta chains presented below share a single source sample, sequenced in a study of blood T cell repertoires in COVID-19 (dated by TCRdb to 2018 to 2020). The library came from the immunoSEQ multiplex PCR assay. TCRdb's version of the immuneACCESS table is confined to in-frame rearrangements and falls short of the full clone set. An unresolved V gene accounts for under half of the shortfall where checked; the remainder is of unknown origin. Here the sample has roughly 570,000 clones; approximately 88% occur a single time. The ten top clones hold 7.8% of the sample. The sequenced sample consisted of peripheral blood. The receptors originated from a woman aged 50 to 65 with COVID-19, enrolled during active disease.

Here the CDR3 reads CASYPKKRPPGANVLTF. The CDR3 coding sequence is TGTGCCAGCTACCCCAAGAAGCGGCCCCCTGGGGCCAACGTCCTGACTTTC. This rearrangement joins TRBV6-4 to TRBJ2-6; possibly TRBD2 for D (5 bases). There are 17 residues in the CDR3. The germline CDR1 and CDR2 sequences are MRHNA and SNTAGT. Trimming took 8 bases from V and 2 from J, leaving 19 bases between them.

The table lists this clone with a few counts. The chain uses TRBV5-1 and TRBJ2-7; D gene uncertain. From germline, CDR1 is SGHRS and CDR2 YFSETQ. The CDR3 totals 14 residues. Trimming left V 5 bases short and J 2 bases short, with 14 bases between. The chain's CDR3 is CASSSETGPYEQYF. The CDR3 DNA is TGCGCCAGCAGTTCGGAGACGGGTCCCTACGAGCAGTACTTC.

The table lists this clone with a count of one. This chain links TRBV19 with TRBJ2-3, with 9 bases aligning to TRBD2. V lost 3 bases and J lost 2; bases outside the gene matches: 3. Germline V lookup: CDR1 LNHDA, CDR2 SQIVND (reference sequence). This CDR3 comprises 15 residues. The CDR3 sequence: CASSILAGITDTQYF. CDR3 DNA sequence: TGTGCCAGTAGTATTCTAGCGGGGATCACAGATACGCAGTATTTT.

This clone has just a few counts. V usage is TRBV2 and J usage is TRBJ1-5, with D possibly matching TRBD1 (5 bases). This CDR3 is 15 amino acids long. V lost 1 base to trimming and J lost 6 bases, with 13 bases between them. Germline V gives CDR1 SNHLY, CDR2 FYNNEI. CDR3 in amino acids: CASSEDSGGFQPQHF. DNA for the CDR3: TGTGCCAGCAGTGAAGATTCCGGGGGTTTTCAGCCCCAGCATTTT.

This chain links TRBV5-4 with TRBJ1-4; 8 bases are shared with TRBD1. V was clipped by 7 bases and J by 6 bases; unmatched bases: 11. Looked up from germline, CDR1 is SGHNT and CDR2 is YYREEE (reference sequence). The CDR3 covers 15 residues. CDR3: CASGSGTGGYEKLFF. CDR3 DNA sequence: TGTGCCAGCGGATCCGGGACAGGCGGTTATGAAAAACTGTTTTTT. The full variable domain, its missing parts supplied by reference TRBV5-4 and TRBJ1-4, is ETGVTQSPTHLIKTRGQQVTLRCSSQSGHNTVSWYQQALGQGPQFIFQYYREEENGRGNFPPRFSGLQFPNYSSELNVNALELDDSALYLCASGSGTGGYEKLFFGSGTQLSVL.

The V call is TRBV30, the J call TRBJ2-3; 9 bases are a match to TRBD1. V lost 6 bases and J lost 1; bases outside the gene matches: 8. Germline CDR1 GTSNPN, CDR2 SVGIG (reference sequence). The length of the CDR3 is 15 residues. CDR3 sequence: CACRDRASGTDTQYF. The CDR3 nucleotides are TGTGCCTGCCGGGACAGGGCGTCAGGCACAGATACGCAGTATTTT.

CDR3 nucleotides: TGTGCCAGCAGTCCGGGATTGGAGTCGCCCCAGCCCCAGCATTTT. Translation: CASSPGLESPQPQHF. This chain uses TRBV6-6 with TRBJ1-5; D not resolved. CDR1 is MNHNY and CDR2 is SVGAGI in the germline V gene (reference sequence). The ends were cut back, 5 bases at V and 7 bases at J, with 18 bases in the middle. CDR3 length equals 15 residues.

V is TRBV5-6 and J is TRBJ1-1; TRBD1 might be the D (5 bases). The V gene's germline CDR1 is SGHDT and CDR2 YYEEEE. The CDR3 runs to 14 residues. Trimming took 4 bases from V and 2 from J, leaving 12 bases between them. In DNA form, the CDR3 reads TGTGCCAGCAGCCAAATCGACAGAAACACTGAAGCTTTCTTT. Its protein product is CASSQIDRNTEAFF.

This sequence joins TRBV9 and TRBJ2-3; 8 bases are shared with TRBD1. The junction had 2 bases not matched to a gene; V was cut back by 4 bases and J by 4 bases. The CDR3 sequence is 13 residues long. Germline CDR1 SGDLS, CDR2 YYNGEE. The CDR3 here is CASSPDRADTQYF. CDR3 nucleotide sequence: TGTGCCAGCAGCCCGGACAGGGCAGATACGCAGTATTTT.

This clone turned up a few times. This rearrangement joins TRBV5-1 to TRBJ1-3; D remains ambiguous. The CDR3 runs to 10 residues. V was trimmed by 5 bases and J by 8 bases, leaving 5 bases between them. CDR1 is SGHRS, CDR2 YFSETQ, per germline. CDR3 amino acids: CASRSDTIYF. The CDR3 DNA reads as TGCGCCAGCAGGTCTGACACCATATATTTT.